These 21 T cell receptor beta chains share one sample of origin, sequenced in a study of blood T cell repertoires in COVID-19. Libraries were prepared by immunoSEQ multiplex PCR; TCRdb keeps only in-frame clonotypes and omits some of them. The sample includes hundreds of thousands of clones, just over 85% of them seen just once. Specimen: PBMCs or T cells enriched from blood (not recorded which). These TCRs come from a man aged 30-40 years who had recovered from COVID-19.

The gene calls are TRBV20-1 and TRBJ2-3; 7 bases are a match to TRBD2. Per germline, CDR1 DFQATT and CDR2 SNEGSKA (reference sequence). With 4 bases clipped from V and 9 bases from J, the junction kept 4 bases outside the gene matches. CDR3 length: 11 residues. CDR3 DNA: TGCAGTGCTATTCAGCGGGGCACGCAGTATTTT. Translating it yields CSAIQRGTQYF.

The chain joins TRBV7-9 to TRBJ2-7, with TRBD2 identical over 14 bases. The CDR3 extends over 18 amino acids. The J segment lost 2 bases and the V segment lost 5 bases, leaving 11 bases of the junction unmatched. The germline V gene has CDR1 SEHNR and CDR2 FQNEAQ (reference sequence). The CDR3 loop is CASSPGLAGAFPTYEQYF. The CDR3 bases are TGTGCCAGCAGCCCGGGACTAGCGGGGGCCTTTCCCACCTACGAGCAGTACTTC.

The chain combines TRBV6-5 with TRBJ1-5, with D possibly being TRBD1 (5 bases). V was shortened by 5 bases and J by 7 bases, with 18 bases between the two germline ends. The CDR3 sequence is 15 residues long. Germline CDR1 MNHEY, CDR2 SVGAGI. The DNA for the CDR3 is TGTGCCAGCAGTCTCAGCGGGACTAGGGACCAGCCCCAGCATTTT. Encoded protein: CASSLSGTRDQPQHF.

The chain employs TRBV10-1 and TRBJ2-3; no definite D call. Trimming shortened V by 10 bases and J by 6 bases, and 17 bases separated the two germline ends. CDR1 and CDR2 from the germline V gene are WNHNN and SYGVQD (reference sequence). This CDR3 region has 13 residues. CDR3 DNA sequence: TGCGCCACCGCTTTTCGTAAACGGGATACGCAGTATTTT. Amino acid sequence: CATAFRKRDTQYF.

The rearrangement joins TRBV5-8 to TRBJ2-1, with TRBD1 identical over 7 bases. Germline-derived CDR1 and CDR2 are SGHTS and YDEGEE. Trimming at V came to 0 bases and at J to 0 bases, leaving 6 bases not matched to a gene. The CDR3 is 17 residues long. Here the CDR3 reads CASSLETGSGSYNEQFF. CDR3 coding DNA: TGTGCCAGCAGCTTGGAGACAGGGTCGGGCTCCTACAATGAGCAGTTCTTC.

This clone showed up just once. The rearrangement joins TRBV3-1 (or the pseudogene TRBV3-2) to TRBJ1-3, with unresolved D. The CDR3 extends over 16 amino acids. With 0 bases removed from V and 0 bases from J, the gap between germline ends came to 9 bases. From germline, CDR1 is LGHDT and CDR2 YNNKEL (reference sequence). The CDR3, as DNA: TGTGCCAGCAGCCAAGATCGGCGGAGCTCTGGAAACACCATATATTTT. Protein sequence: CASSQDRRSSGNTIYF.

V gene TRBV7-9 combines with J gene TRBJ2-6; 10 positions agree with TRBD1. V shed 5 bases and J 0 bases; nucleotides not matched to a gene: 7. Germline values: CDR1 SEHNR, CDR2 FQNEAQ (reference sequence). This CDR3 contains 18 residues. The CDR3 loop is CASSDRDRGLSGANVLTF. DNA of the CDR3: TGTGCCAGCAGCGACCGGGACAGGGGCCTCTCTGGGGCCAACGTCCTGACTTTC.

The rearrangement uses TRBV21-1 and TRBJ1-1; the table calls TRBD1, which could not be checked here. TRBV21-1 is a documented pseudogene. The CDR3 spans 20 residues. The CDR3 loop is CASSKTPPRGPSLLNTEAFF. The CDR3 coding sequence is TGTGCCAGCAGCAAAACCCCTCCCAGGGGCCCGAGCCTATTGAACACTGAAGCTTTCTTT.

The chain has TRBV6-5 and TRBJ2-5; no reliable D call. CDR3 length: 14 amino acids. Trimming removed 0 bases from V and 0 bases from J, with 5 bases in between. CDR1 is MNHEY, CDR2 SVGAGI, per germline. Here the CDR3 reads CASSYSLYQETQYF. The CDR3 DNA reads as TGTGCCAGCAGTTACTCTCTCTACCAAGAGACCCAGTACTTC.

This clone came up a few times. The J gene is TRBJ2-1, the V gene TRBV19, with D tentatively TRBD2 (6 bases). In germline, CDR1 is LNHDA, CDR2 SQIVND (reference sequence). The V end lost 2 bases, the J end lost 8 bases, and 13 bases lay between the germline ends. This CDR3 contains 14 residues. CDR3 in DNA: TGTGCCAGTAGTATATGGAGGGGAGGTGATGAGCAGTTCTTC. This translates into CASSIWRGGDEQFF.

The chain links TRBV14 to TRBJ2-5; D gene uncertain. CDR3 length equals 12 residues. Trimming took off 2 bases at V and 5 bases at J, with 6 bases between the two ends. Germline V lookup: CDR1 SGHDN, CDR2 FVKESK. The CDR3 reads CASSQQRETQYF. The CDR3 DNA sequence: TGTGCCAGCAGCCAACAACGGGAGACCCAGTACTTC.

This chain joins TRBV27 and TRBJ1-2; the match to TRBD1 covers 8 bases. Germline CDR1 MNHEY, CDR2 SMNVEV (reference sequence). The CDR3 has 16 amino acids. Trimming removed 5 bases from V and 3 bases from J; junction bases left unmatched: 11. The CDR3 loop reads CASSPGQGEAYYGYTF. In nucleotides, the CDR3 is TGTGCCAGCAGTCCCGGACAGGGTGAAGCATACTATGGCTACACCTTC.

CDR3: CASGRGAYEQYF. CDR3 nucleotides: TGTGCCAGCGGGCGGGGGGCTTACGAGCAGTACTTC. This rearrangement joins TRBV27 to TRBJ2-7; 8 nucleotides line up with TRBD2. Germline lookup yields CDR1 MNHEY and CDR2 SMNVEV (reference sequence). This CDR3 is built from 12 residues. Losses at the gene ends were 8 bases for V and 4 bases for J; bases not matched to a gene: 4.

The chain employs TRBV2 and TRBJ2-1; TRBD2 is a possible D gene (5 bases). The germline V gene has CDR1 SNHLY and CDR2 FYNNEI. Deletions cut 4 bases from V and 3 bases from J, with 10 bases between. The CDR3 extends over 14 amino acids. As DNA, the CDR3 is TGTGCCAGCAGTGGACACGGGATCTACAATGAGCAGTTCTTC. The encoded protein is CASSGHGIYNEQFF.

The rearrangement links TRBV5-4 to TRBJ2-3; 7 positions match TRBD1. The CDR3 totals 14 residues. CDR1 SGHNT and CDR2 YYREEE come from the germline V gene (reference sequence). V dropped 0 bases and J dropped 4; count of bases not matched to a gene: 2. CDR3 in DNA: TGTGCCAGCAGCTTGGAAGGGGGCGCAGATACGCAGTATTTT. Residues: CASSLEGGADTQYF.

The V gene is TRBV6-1, the J gene TRBJ2-7; 7 nucleotides align to TRBD1. Germline trimming cut 1 base from V and 2 bases from J; bases unmatched to any gene: 2. The CDR3 is 14 residues long. Looked up from germline, CDR1 is MNHNS and CDR2 is SASEGT. The CDR3 protein is CASSEGTGPYEQYF. DNA for the CDR3: TGTGCCAGCAGTGAAGGGACAGGACCCTACGAGCAGTACTTC.

The sample holds one count of this clone. The rearrangement links TRBV11-3 to TRBJ2-1; TRBD2 might be the D (7 bases). In germline, CDR1 is SGHNT, CDR2 YENEEA. V was shortened by 5 bases and J by 5 bases, with 25 bases between the two germline ends. The CDR3 has 18 residues. The CDR3 sequence is CASSLSGGASGPNNEQFF. The CDR3, as DNA: TGTGCCAGCAGCCTGAGTGGGGGGGCGTCAGGACCTAACAATGAGCAGTTCTTC.

The rearrangement joins TRBV20-1 to TRBJ2-7, with 11 positions matching TRBD2. With 3 bases clipped from V and 2 bases from J, the junction kept 9 bases outside the gene matches. CDR1 and CDR2 from the germline V gene are DFQATT and SNEGSKA (reference sequence). This CDR3 comprises 16 residues. The CDR3 DNA follows: TGCAGTGCTAGTGGGGGGACTAGCGGTCTGGCCTACGAGCAGTACTTC. It translates to CSASGGTSGLAYEQYF.

This CDR3 is CASSQTRQGDSNQPQHF. The CDR3, as DNA: TGCGCCAGCAGCCAAACCCGACAGGGGGATAGCAATCAGCCCCAGCATTTT. The J gene is TRBJ1-5, the V gene TRBV4-1; 9 bases align to TRBD1. The CDR3 spans 17 residues. After removal of 2 bases from V and 0 bases from J, the junction contained 5 bases not matched to a gene. Germline lookup yields CDR1 MGHRA and CDR2 YSYEKL.

The V call is TRBV6-5, the J call TRBJ2-7; 12 positions match TRBD1. CDR1 and CDR2 from the germline V gene are MNHEY and SVGAGI. The CDR3 spans 16 residues. V was pared by 2 bases and J by 3 bases, with 5 bases of the junction left unmatched. The CDR3 coding sequence is TGTGCCAGCAGTTACACGGGGACAGGGGGCAACTACGAGCAGTACTTC. It encodes CASSYTGTGGNYEQYF.

V usage is TRBV7-2 and J usage is TRBJ2-7; 9 bases are a match to TRBD2. The CDR3 is made up of 14 amino acids. Germline assignment: CDR1 SGHTA and CDR2 FQGNSA. V dropped 9 bases and J dropped 4; count of bases not matched to a gene: 10. CDR3 sequence: CASRSAGGLYEQYF. The CDR3, as DNA: TGTGCCAGTCGCTCAGCGGGAGGCCTTTACGAGCAGTACTTC.